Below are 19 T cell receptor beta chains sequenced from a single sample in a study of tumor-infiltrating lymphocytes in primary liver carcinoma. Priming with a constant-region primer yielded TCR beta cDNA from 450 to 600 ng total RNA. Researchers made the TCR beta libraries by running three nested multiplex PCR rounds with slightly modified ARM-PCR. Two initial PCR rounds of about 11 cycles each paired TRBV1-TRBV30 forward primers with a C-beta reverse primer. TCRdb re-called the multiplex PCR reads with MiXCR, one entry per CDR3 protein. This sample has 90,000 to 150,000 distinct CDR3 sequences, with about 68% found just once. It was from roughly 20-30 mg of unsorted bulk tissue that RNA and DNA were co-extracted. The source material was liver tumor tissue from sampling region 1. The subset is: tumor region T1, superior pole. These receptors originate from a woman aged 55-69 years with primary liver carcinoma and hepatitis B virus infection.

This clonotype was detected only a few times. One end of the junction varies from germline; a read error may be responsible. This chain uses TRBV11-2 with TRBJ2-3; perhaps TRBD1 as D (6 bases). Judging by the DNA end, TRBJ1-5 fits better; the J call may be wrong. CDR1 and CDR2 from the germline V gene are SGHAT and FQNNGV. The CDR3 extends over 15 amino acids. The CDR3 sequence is CASSLAMGATDTQHF. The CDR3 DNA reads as TGTGCCAGTAGCTTAGCGATGGGGGCCACAGATACGCAGCATTTT.

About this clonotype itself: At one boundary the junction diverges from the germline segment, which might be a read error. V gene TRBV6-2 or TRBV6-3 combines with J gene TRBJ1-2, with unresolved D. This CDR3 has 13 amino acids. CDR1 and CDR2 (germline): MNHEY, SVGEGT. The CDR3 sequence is CANSYKELDGYTF. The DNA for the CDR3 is TGTGCCAACAGTTATAAGGAATTAGATGGCTACACCTTC.

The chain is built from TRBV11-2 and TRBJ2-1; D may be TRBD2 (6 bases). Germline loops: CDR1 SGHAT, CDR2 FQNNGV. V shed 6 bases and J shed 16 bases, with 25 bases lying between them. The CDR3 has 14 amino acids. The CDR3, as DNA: TGTGCCAGCAGACAGGTCCGGAGGGGAACTGTGCAATTCTTC. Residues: CASRQVRRGTVQFF.

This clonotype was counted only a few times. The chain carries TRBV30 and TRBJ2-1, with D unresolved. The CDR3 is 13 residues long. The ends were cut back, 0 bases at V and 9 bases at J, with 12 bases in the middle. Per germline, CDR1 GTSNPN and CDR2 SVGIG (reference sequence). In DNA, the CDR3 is TGTGCCTGGAGTGTCGATAGAATCGCTGAGCAGTTCTTC. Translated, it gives CAWSVDRIAEQFF.

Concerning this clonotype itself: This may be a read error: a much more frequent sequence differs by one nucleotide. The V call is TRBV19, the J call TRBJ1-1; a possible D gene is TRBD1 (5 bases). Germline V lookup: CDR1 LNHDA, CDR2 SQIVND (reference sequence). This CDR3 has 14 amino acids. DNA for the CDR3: TGTGCCAGTACCCCGGTGACAGAGAGCACTGAAACTTTCTTT. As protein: CASTPVTESTETFF.

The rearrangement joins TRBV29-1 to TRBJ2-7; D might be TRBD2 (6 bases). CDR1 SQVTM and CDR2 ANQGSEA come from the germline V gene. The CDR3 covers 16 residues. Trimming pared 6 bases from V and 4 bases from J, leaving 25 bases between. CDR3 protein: CSVATGTGGLLYEQYF. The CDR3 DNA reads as TGCAGCGTCGCAACCGGGACTGGCGGGCTTTTGTACGAGCAGTACTTC.

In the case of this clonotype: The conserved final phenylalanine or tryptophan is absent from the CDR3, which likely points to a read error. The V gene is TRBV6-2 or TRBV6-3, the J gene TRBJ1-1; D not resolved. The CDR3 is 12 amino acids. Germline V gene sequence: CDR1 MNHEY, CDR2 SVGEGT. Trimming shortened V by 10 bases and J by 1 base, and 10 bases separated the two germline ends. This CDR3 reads CANHRQNTEAFL. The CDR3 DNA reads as TGTGCCAACCACAGACAGAACACTGAAGCTTTCCTT.

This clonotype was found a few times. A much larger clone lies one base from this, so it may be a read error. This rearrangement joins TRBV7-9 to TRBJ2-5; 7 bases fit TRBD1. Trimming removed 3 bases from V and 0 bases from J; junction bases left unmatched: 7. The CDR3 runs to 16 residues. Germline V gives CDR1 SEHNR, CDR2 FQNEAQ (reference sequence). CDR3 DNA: TGTGCCAGCAGCTTGGCAGGGGGTTGGGACCAAGAGACCCAGTACTTC. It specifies CASSLAGGWDQETQYF. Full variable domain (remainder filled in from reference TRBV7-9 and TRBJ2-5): DTGVSQNPRHKITKRGQNVTFRCDPISEHNRLYWYRQTLGQGPEFLTYFQNEAQLEKSRLLSDRFSAERPKGSFSTLEIQRTEQGDSAMYLCASSLAGGWDQETQYFGPGTRLLVL.

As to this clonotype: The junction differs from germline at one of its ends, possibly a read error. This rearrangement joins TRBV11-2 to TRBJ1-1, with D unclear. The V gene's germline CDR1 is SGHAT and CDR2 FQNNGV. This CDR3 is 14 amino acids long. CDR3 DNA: TGTGCCAGCAGCCCACTTCACCCTGGCACTCAAGCTTTCTTT. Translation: CASSPLHPGTQAFF.

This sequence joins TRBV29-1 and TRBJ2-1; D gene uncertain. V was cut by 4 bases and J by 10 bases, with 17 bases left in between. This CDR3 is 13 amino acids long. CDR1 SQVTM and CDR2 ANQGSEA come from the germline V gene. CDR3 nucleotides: TGCAGCGTTGTTCCGGTCAGTTACATAGAGCAGTTCTTC. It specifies CSVVPVSYIEQFF.

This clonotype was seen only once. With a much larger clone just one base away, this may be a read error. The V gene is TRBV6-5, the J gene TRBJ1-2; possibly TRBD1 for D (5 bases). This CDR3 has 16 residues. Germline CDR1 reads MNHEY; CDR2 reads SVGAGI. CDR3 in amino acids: CVSSYSDTSRGYGYTF. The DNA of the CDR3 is TGTGTCAGCAGTTACTCGGACACTTCTAGAGGCTATGGCTACACCTTC.

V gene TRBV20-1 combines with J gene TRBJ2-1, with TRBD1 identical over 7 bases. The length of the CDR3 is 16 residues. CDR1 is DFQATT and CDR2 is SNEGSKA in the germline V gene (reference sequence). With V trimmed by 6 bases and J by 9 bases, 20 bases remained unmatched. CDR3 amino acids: CSARIPSRGGQVEQFF. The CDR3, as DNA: TGCAGTGCCCGAATCCCCTCCCGAGGGGGCCAGGTTGAGCAGTTCTTC.

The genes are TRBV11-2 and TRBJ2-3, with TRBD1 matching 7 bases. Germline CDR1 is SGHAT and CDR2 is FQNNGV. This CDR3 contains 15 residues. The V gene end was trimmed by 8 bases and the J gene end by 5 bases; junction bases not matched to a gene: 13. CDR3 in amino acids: CASCPQGSDIDTQYF. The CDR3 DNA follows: TGTGCCAGCTGTCCACAGGGGTCAGACATAGATACGCAGTATTTT. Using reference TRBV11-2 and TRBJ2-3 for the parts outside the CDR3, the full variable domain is EAGVAQSPRYKIIEKRQSVAFWCNPISGHATLYWYQQILGQGPKLLIQFQNNGVVDDSQLPKDRFSAERLKGVDSTLKIQPAKLEDSAVYLCASCPQGSDIDTQYFGPGTRLTVL.

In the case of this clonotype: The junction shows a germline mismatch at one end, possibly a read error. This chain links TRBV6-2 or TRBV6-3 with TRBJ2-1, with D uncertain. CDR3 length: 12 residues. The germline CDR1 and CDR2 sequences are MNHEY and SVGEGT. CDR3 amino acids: CTSKEGYNEQFF. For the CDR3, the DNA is TGTACCAGCAAGGAAGGGTACAATGAGCAGTTCTTC.

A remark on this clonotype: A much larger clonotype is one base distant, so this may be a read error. The DNA of the CDR3 is TGTGCCAGCAGACCTCCGGGACGGGGCCAGCCCCAGCATTTT. Its translation: CASRPPGRGQPQHF. The chain links TRBV6-2 or TRBV6-3 to TRBJ1-5; maybe TRBD1 (5 bases). The CDR3 is made up of 14 amino acids. Germline V gene sequence: CDR1 MNHEY, CDR2 SVGEGT. Trimming removed 6 bases from V and 7 bases from J, with 16 bases in between.

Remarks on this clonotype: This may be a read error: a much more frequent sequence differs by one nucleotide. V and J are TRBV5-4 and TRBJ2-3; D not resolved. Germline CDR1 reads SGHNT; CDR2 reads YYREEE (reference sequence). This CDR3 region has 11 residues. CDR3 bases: TGTCCCAGCAGCTCGAGAGATACGCAGTATTTT. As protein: CPSSSRDTQYF.

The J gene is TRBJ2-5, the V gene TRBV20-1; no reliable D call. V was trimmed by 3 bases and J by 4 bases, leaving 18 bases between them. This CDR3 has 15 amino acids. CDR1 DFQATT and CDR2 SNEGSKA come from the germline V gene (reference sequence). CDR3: CSASVTGHKRETQYF. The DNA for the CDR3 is TGCAGTGCTAGCGTTACCGGGCACAAAAGAGAGACCCAGTACTTC.

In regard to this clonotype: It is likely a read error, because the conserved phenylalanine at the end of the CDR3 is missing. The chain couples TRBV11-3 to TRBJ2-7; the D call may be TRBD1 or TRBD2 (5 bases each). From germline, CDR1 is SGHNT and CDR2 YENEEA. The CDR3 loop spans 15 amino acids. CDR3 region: CASSFSPRDGYGQYI. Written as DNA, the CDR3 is TGTGCCAGCAGCTTCTCCCCCCGGGACGGTTACGGGCAGTACATC.

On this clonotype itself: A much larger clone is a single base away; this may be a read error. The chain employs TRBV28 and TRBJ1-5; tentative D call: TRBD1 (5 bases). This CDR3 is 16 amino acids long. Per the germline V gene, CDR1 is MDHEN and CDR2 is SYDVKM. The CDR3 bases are TGTGGCAGCAGTGAACCGAAACCGGGGGGCAATCAGCCCCAGCATTTT. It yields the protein CGSSEPKPGGNQPQHF.